This TCR beta chain came from a study of blood T cell repertoires in COVID-19. Study-wide context: PBMCs, B-cell-depleted T cells, or T cells provided the cDNA or gDNA that made up the material.

Authors' methods: Reference gene primer amplification gave nucleated cell count estimates. The protocol was immunoSEQ multiplex PCR, while the TCRdb copy is restricted to in-frame clones and leaves out a portion. From that table come the V and J calls and clone size; the DNA was used to work out D and trimming. The repertoire holds 250,000 to 350,000 clones, around 89% seen once, with approximately 12% in the top ten. Germline V gives CDR1 ENHRY, CDR2 SYGVKD. The CDR3 consists of 13 residues. Trimming took 7 bases from V and 8 from J, leaving 17 bases between them. Sequenced sample: peripheral blood. The chain recombines TRBV10-3 with TRBJ1-2; weak D call: TRBD1 (6 bases). The receptor comes from a woman in her sixties or seventies with acute or convalescent COVID-19. The CDR3 here is CAITTLRDKGYTF. CDR3 DNA: TGTGCCATCACGACACTCAGGGACAAAGGCTACACCTTC.